The clone carrying this T cell receptor beta chain has at least ten counts. Patients sequenced had flow cytometry evidence of CD8+CD57+ cell expansion. This sample was included in a study of CD8+CD57+ T cells in acquired aplastic anemia. Genomic DNA constituted the template upon which TCR beta VDJ and CDR3 profiling was performed. One entry per CDR3 protein results from TCRdb running MiXCR on the reads. This table holds 190,000 or so distinct CDR3 sequences, over 40% found once. Trimming shortened V by 6 bases and J by 2 bases, and 8 bases separated the two germline ends. The CDR3 is 13 residues long. Germline CDR1 reads SNHLY; CDR2 reads FYNNEI.

The sequence came from a human donor with aplastic anemia. The sequencing input was sorted CD4+, CD8+, or CD8+CD57+ T cells (not recorded which) from PBMCs. The rearrangement links TRBV2 to TRBJ1-5; the D is unclear. The CDR3 coding sequence is TGTGCCAGCAGAAGGGTGGGCAATCAGCCCCAGCATTTT. Translated, it gives CASRRVGNQPQHF.